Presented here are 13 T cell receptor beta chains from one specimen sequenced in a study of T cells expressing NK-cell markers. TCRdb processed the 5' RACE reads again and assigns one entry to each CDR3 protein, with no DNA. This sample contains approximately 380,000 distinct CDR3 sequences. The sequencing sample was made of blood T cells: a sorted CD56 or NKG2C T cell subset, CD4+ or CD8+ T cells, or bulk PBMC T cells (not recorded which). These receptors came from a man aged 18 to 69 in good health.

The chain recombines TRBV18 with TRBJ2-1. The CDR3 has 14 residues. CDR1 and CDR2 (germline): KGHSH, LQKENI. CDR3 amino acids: CASSPPGIAYEQFF.

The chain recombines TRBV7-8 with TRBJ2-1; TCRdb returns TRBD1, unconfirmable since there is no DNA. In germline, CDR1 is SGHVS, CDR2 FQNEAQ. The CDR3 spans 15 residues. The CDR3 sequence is CASSYQRAAYNEQFF. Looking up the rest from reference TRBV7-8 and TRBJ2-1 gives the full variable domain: GAGVSQSPRYKVAKRGQDVALRCDPISGHVSLFWYQQALGQGPEFLTYFQNEAQLDKSGLPSDRFFAERPEGSVSTLKIQRTQQEDSAVYLCASSYQRAAYNEQFFGPGTRLTVL.

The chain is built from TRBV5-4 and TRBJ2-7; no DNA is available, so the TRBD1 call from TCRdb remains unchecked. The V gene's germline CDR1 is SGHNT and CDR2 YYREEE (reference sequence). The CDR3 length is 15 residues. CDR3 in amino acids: CASSLGGGIGNEQYF.

CDR3 region: CASSERQTSSGNTIYF. J is TRBJ1-3 and V is TRBV2. This CDR3 comprises 16 residues. The germline V gene encodes CDR1 SNHLY and CDR2 FYNNEI.

The CDR3 loop reads CASSLATGVATEAFF. This rearrangement joins TRBV7-9 to TRBJ1-1; TCRdb selects TRBD1, and the lack of DNA leaves this call unchecked. The CDR3 spans 15 residues. CDR1 and CDR2 from the germline V gene are SEHNR and FQNEAQ (reference sequence).

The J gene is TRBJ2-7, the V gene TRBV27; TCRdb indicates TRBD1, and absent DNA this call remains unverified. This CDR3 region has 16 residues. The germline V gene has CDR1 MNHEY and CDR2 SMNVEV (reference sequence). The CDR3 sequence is CASSLLGQGVSYEQYF.

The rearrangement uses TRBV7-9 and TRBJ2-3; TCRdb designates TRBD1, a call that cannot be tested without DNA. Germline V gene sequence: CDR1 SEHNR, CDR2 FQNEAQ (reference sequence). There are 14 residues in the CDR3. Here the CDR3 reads CASSLPDRGDTQYF.

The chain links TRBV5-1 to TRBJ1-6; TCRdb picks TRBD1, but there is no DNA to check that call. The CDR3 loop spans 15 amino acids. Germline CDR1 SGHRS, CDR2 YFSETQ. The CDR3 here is CASSLVGGSFSPLHF.

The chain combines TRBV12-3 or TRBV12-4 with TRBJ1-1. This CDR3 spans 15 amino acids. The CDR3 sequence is CASRPRAGTNTEAFF.

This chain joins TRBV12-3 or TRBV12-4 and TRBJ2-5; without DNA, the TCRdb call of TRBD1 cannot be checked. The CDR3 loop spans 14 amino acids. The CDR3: CASSGGTGGETQYF.

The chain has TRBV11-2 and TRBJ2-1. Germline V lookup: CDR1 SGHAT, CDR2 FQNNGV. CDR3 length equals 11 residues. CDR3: CASSLRARQFF.

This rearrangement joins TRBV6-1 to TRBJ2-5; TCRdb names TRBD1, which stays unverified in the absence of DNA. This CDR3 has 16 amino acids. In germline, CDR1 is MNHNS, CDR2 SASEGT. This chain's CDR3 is CASSEIVQGAGETQYF.

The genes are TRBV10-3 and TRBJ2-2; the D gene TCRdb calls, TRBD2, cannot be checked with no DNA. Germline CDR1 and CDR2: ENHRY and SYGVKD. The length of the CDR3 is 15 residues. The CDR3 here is CAISSGTSFTGELFF.